This TCR beta chain came from a study of cytotoxic CD8 clonotypes in ibrutinib-treated CLL. Study observations and caveats: Few clonotypes were public, and these shrank or held steady under treatment. Clonality rose at ibrutinib response, held steady in sustained remission, and fell toward baseline at progression.

The data were produced by immunoSEQ multiplex PCR, yet TCRdb's version contains in-frame clones alone and is incomplete. The sample yields some 130,000 clones, approximately 85% seen once. This clone turned up a few times. Its antigen is not identified. Per germline, CDR1 LGHNA and CDR2 YSLEER. The CDR3 is 14 residues long. With 2 bases removed from V and 6 bases from J, the gap between germline ends came to 11 bases. The V gene is TRBV4-3, the J gene TRBJ2-1; D may be TRBD1 (5 bases). The sample was PBMCs, taken after 24 months of ibrutinib treatment. This receptor was taken from a human donor with chronic lymphocytic leukemia. The CDR3 loop reads CASSQPRVSNEQFF. The CDR3 DNA reads TGCGCCAGCAGCCAACCCAGGGTTAGCAATGAGCAGTTCTTC.